This TCR beta chain was obtained from a study of identical twins. Study-wide points: Donors were not followed over many years; analysis was cross-sectional.

This clonotype came up a few times. Antigen specificity is unknown. CDR3 size: 15 residues. The V gene lost 0 bases and the J gene lost 0 bases, with 8 bases spanning the gap. Germline CDR1 is LNHNV and CDR2 is YYDKDF (reference sequence). MiXCR, run by TCRdb on the 5' RACE reads, gives a single entry per CDR3 protein. The repertoire consists of a few hundred thousand distinct CDR3 sequences, with 7% to 9.5% occurring once and the leading ten covering under 10%. The rearrangement joins TRBV15 to TRBJ2-5; D is unclear. This receptor was identified in a woman in her fifties or sixties in good health. The sequencing sample was made of naive T cells sorted from blood. CDR3 in amino acids: CATSRDSTNQETQYF. DNA of the CDR3: TGTGCCACCAGCAGAGATTCAACCAACCAAGAGACCCAGTACTTC.